Presented here are 16 T cell receptor beta chains from one specimen sequenced in a study of T cell responses to AZD1222 COVID-19 vaccine. The table came from immunoSEQ multiplex PCR; TCRdb's copy has only in-frame clones and leaves some out. The data contain 120,000 to 150,000 clones, 75% to 90% of them singletons. The specimen comprised peripheral blood, sampled on day 0 of MenACWY control vaccination. The receptors originated from an adult in good health.

A single count supports this clone. DNA for the CDR3: TGCGCCAGCAGCCAAGATCGGGGACAGGAGGGGAACACTGAAGCTTTCTTT. It yields the protein CASSQDRGQEGNTEAFF. The chain links TRBV4-1 to TRBJ1-1; 8 nucleotides line up with TRBD1. CDR1 is MGHRA and CDR2 is YSYEKL in the germline V gene. Trimming took 0 bases from V and 1 from J; bases not matched to a gene: 7. The CDR3 spans 17 residues.

The V call is TRBV19, the J call TRBJ2-5, with D possibly being TRBD2 (6 bases). This CDR3 contains 13 residues. The V end lost 5 bases, the J end lost 2 bases, and 9 bases lay between the germline ends. Germline V gives CDR1 LNHDA, CDR2 SQIVND (reference sequence). CDR3 nucleotides: TGTGCCAGTAGTCGGAGGGAACAAGAGACCCAGTACTTC. This gives the protein CASSRREQETQYF. The full variable domain, rest sourced from reference TRBV19 and TRBJ2-5, is DGGITQSPKYLFRKEGQNVTLSCEQNLNHDAMYWYRQDPGQGLRLIYYSQIVNDFQKGDIAEGYSVSREKKESFPLTVTSAQKNPTAFYLCASSRREQETQYFGPGTRLLVL.

Comment on this clone: This same CDR3 is encoded by further DNA sequences in the sample. The gene calls are TRBV6-5 and TRBJ2-3; 7 bases fit TRBD1. The CDR3 is 12 residues long. The V gene's germline CDR1 is MNHEY and CDR2 SVGAGI. V dropped 4 bases and J dropped 6; count of bases not matched to a gene: 1. The CDR3 DNA follows: TGTGCCAGCAGTTCCAGGGGGGATACGCAGTATTTT. It yields the protein CASSSRGDTQYF.

The chain links TRBV19 to TRBJ1-3; maybe TRBD1 (5 bases). V lost 3 bases, J lost 2 bases, and 11 bases lay in between. The CDR3 totals 15 residues. The germline CDR1 and CDR2 sequences are LNHDA and SQIVND (reference sequence). CDR3 protein: CASSIAGGAGNTIYF. The CDR3 DNA is TGTGCCAGTAGTATTGCCGGGGGAGCTGGAAACACCATATATTTT.

V is TRBV6-2 or TRBV6-3 and J is TRBJ2-3; D may be TRBD2 (6 bases). V lost 2 bases and J 4 bases, leaving 13 bases between the germline ends. CDR1 and CDR2 (germline): MNHEY, SVGEGT. This CDR3 is 15 amino acids long. CDR3 DNA sequence: TGTGCCAGCAGTTACCCACGGAGGGGCCCAGATACGCAGTATTTT. It translates to CASSYPRRGPDTQYF.

This clone came up a few times. This rearrangement joins TRBV5-1 to TRBJ1-1; TRBD1 matches 8 bases. Losses at the gene ends were 4 bases for V and 5 bases for J; bases not matched to a gene: 4. The CDR3 covers 13 residues. Germline-derived CDR1 and CDR2 are SGHRS and YFSETQ. CDR3 region: CASSGQGGTEAFF. In DNA form, the CDR3 reads TGCGCCAGCAGCGGACAGGGTGGGACTGAAGCTTTCTTT.

This clone was observed a handful of times. The chain recombines TRBV7-3 with TRBJ2-5, with 11 bases that match TRBD2. The germline V gene has CDR1 SGHTA and CDR2 FQGTGA. Trimming cost V 0 bases and J 5 bases; bases outside gene matches: 2. This CDR3 has 15 amino acids. CDR3 protein: CASSLTPSGGETQYF. The CDR3 nucleotides read TGTGCCAGCAGCTTAACCCCTAGCGGGGGGGAGACCCAGTACTTC.

In this sample, this clone turned up a few times. This chain joins TRBV5-1 and TRBJ1-6; D remains unclear. The germline V gene encodes CDR1 SGHRS and CDR2 YFSETQ. The CDR3 covers 15 residues. Trimming removed 6 bases from V and 9 bases from J, with 19 bases in between. This CDR3 reads CASTPSGQSISPLHF. CDR3 in DNA: TGCGCCAGCACCCCCTCTGGGCAGTCTATTTCACCCCTCCACTTT.

The gene calls are TRBV3-1 (or the pseudogene TRBV3-2) and TRBJ2-1, with a tentative D call TRBD1 (5 bases). The CDR3 loop spans 12 amino acids. CDR1 LGHDT and CDR2 YNNKEL come from the germline V gene (reference sequence). The germline V and J ends were trimmed by 4 bases and 9 bases, with 10 bases remaining between them. The CDR3 coding sequence is TGTGCCAGCAGCCCCACAGGCATTGAGCAGTTCTTC. Residues: CASSPTGIEQFF.

The chain links TRBV19 to TRBJ1-2; 7 bases are a match to TRBD1. From germline, CDR1 is LNHDA and CDR2 SQIVND (reference sequence). V gave up 6 bases and J gave up 0 bases; unmatched junction bases: 7. The CDR3 loop spans 15 amino acids. Written as DNA, the CDR3 is TGTGCCAGTAGCCCAGGGGGGCCAGCTAACTATGGCTACACCTTC. It codes for CASSPGGPANYGYTF.

The rearrangement uses TRBV9 and TRBJ2-3; 9 nucleotides match TRBD2. The V segment lost 3 bases and the J segment 3 bases; nucleotides outside the gene matches: 14. Germline CDR1 reads SGDLS; CDR2 reads YYNGEE. The length of the CDR3 is 18 residues. The CDR3 nucleotides are TGTGCCAGCAGCGCACTAGCGGGCCCGGCGGGTGTGACAGATACGCAGTATTTT. This encodes CASSALAGPAGVTDTQYF.

The chain has TRBV4-2 and TRBJ2-5, with D tentatively TRBD1 (5 bases). V was clipped by 0 bases and J by 2 bases, with 13 bases between them. CDR1 is LGHNA and CDR2 is YNFKEQ in the germline V gene. This CDR3 contains 16 residues. CDR3 region: CASSQDGAVLQETQYF. The CDR3 DNA reads as TGTGCCAGCAGCCAAGATGGGGCGGTACTACAAGAGACCCAGTACTTC.

This clone was seen only once. CDR3 residues: CASSQDKTGGYNEQFF. CDR3 nucleotide sequence: TGTGCCAGCAGCCAAGATAAGACGGGGGGCTACAATGAGCAGTTCTTC. The chain has TRBV3-1 (or the pseudogene TRBV3-2) and TRBJ2-1; 7 bases fit TRBD2. This CDR3 comprises 16 residues. Looked up from germline, CDR1 is LGHDT and CDR2 is YNNKEL (reference sequence). V lost 0 bases and J lost 3; bases outside the gene matches: 5.

In its sample, this clone was seen a few times. V is TRBV5-4 and J is TRBJ2-1; 8 bases are a match to TRBD1. CDR1 is SGHNT and CDR2 is YYREEE in the germline V gene (reference sequence). CDR3 length: 16 residues. V lost 4 bases and J lost 8; bases outside the gene matches: 14. The CDR3 coding sequence is TGTGCCAGCAGCCTACGCACGGGACAGGCACCCGATGAGCAGTTCTTC. This encodes CASSLRTGQAPDEQFF.

CDR3 amino acids: CASSGDQHNEQFF. The CDR3 DNA sequence: TGTGCCAGCAGTGGGGACCAGCACAATGAGCAGTTCTTC. This sequence joins TRBV25-1 and TRBJ2-1, with D perhaps assigned TRBD1 or TRBD2 (5 bases each). Germline V lookup: CDR1 MGHDK, CDR2 SYGVNS. CDR3 length equals 13 residues. V was pared by 4 bases and J by 5 bases, with 9 bases between.

This clone was found once. The chain combines TRBV14 with TRBJ2-3; D gene ambiguous. From germline, CDR1 is SGHDN and CDR2 FVKESK. The CDR3 is 12 residues long. V gave up 3 bases and J gave up 6 bases, with 7 bases separating them. In DNA form, the CDR3 reads TGTGCCAGCAGCCAGGGGTGGGATACGCAGTATTTT. Translation: CASSQGWDTQYF.